The next 27 T cell receptor beta chains were all read from a single sample in a study of T cell responses to AZD1222 COVID-19 vaccine. Repertoires were generated with immunoSEQ multiplex PCR, while TCRdb's copy carries only in-frame clones and drops some. This table holds roughly 260,000 clones, over 85% found once. The sample here was peripheral blood, taken on day 0 of AZD1222 vaccination. The receptors derive from an adult in good health.

The chain uses TRBV19 and TRBJ1-2; 9 nucleotides align to TRBD1. Trimming cost V 3 bases and J 8 bases; bases outside gene matches: 16. The CDR3 totals 17 residues. From germline, CDR1 is LNHDA and CDR2 SQIVND (reference sequence). The CDR3 DNA follows: TGTGCCAGTAGTATTGAGACCGCACAGGGGGCAAGGGCGGGCTACACCTTC. This sequence encodes CASSIETAQGARAGYTF.

This clone was counted a single time. The CDR3 DNA sequence: TGTGCCAGCAGCCCGAGGAGTTACAATGAGCAGTTCTTC. It is translated as CASSPRSYNEQFF. This sequence joins TRBV7-3 and TRBJ2-1, with D uncertain. The length of the CDR3 is 13 residues. Germline assignment: CDR1 SGHTA and CDR2 FQGTGA. The V and J ends lost 5 bases and 4 bases respectively, with 9 bases between them.

The gene calls are TRBV28 and TRBJ1-5, with 7 bases lining up with TRBD1. Germline trimming cut 10 bases from V and 8 bases from J; bases unmatched to any gene: 8. CDR1 is MDHEN and CDR2 is SYDVKM in the germline V gene. The CDR3 has 12 amino acids. CDR3 in amino acids: CAITTGRKPQHF. CDR3 nucleotide sequence: TGTGCCATCACGACAGGGAGGAAGCCCCAGCATTTT.

The rearrangement uses TRBV28 and TRBJ2-6; TRBD1 might be the D (6 bases). The germline V gene encodes CDR1 MDHEN and CDR2 SYDVKM. The CDR3 contains 17 residues. Trimming removed 5 bases from V and 4 bases from J, with 18 bases in between. The CDR3 DNA reads as TGTGCCAGCAGTCTAGGGGACACCGCCAGAGGGGCCAACGTCCTGACTTTC. It encodes CASSLGDTARGANVLTF.

The rearrangement links TRBV7-6 to TRBJ1-1, with 7 bases matching TRBD1. This CDR3 contains 15 residues. Germline assignment: CDR1 SGHVS and CDR2 FNYEAQ. The junction had 2 bases not matched to a gene; V was cut back by 1 base and J by 0 bases. The CDR3 nucleotides are TGTGCCAGCAGCTTAGGGACAGGCATGAACACTGAAGCTTTCTTT. It translates to CASSLGTGMNTEAFF.

As DNA, the CDR3 is TGTGCCAGCAGCCACCCTCTTCTCCGGTTGGACTATGGCTACACCTTC. Its translation is CASSHPLLRLDYGYTF. The chain uses TRBV4-2 and TRBJ1-2; D call uncertain. In germline, CDR1 is LGHNA, CDR2 YNFKEQ. The CDR3 consists of 16 residues. The germline V and J ends were trimmed by 3 bases and 3 bases, with 17 bases remaining between them.

This clone came up once. The V and J genes are TRBV28 and TRBJ1-1, with D maybe TRBD1 (5 bases). The CDR3 sequence is 14 residues long. The germline V and J ends were trimmed by 3 bases and 0 bases, with 8 bases remaining between them. Germline lookup yields CDR1 MDHEN and CDR2 SYDVKM. CDR3 DNA sequence: TGTGCCAGCAGTTTGGGGGGATTGAACACTGAAGCTTTCTTT. Its protein product is CASSLGGLNTEAFF.

The DNA of the CDR3 is TGTGCCAGCAGTCCAAAACAGGGAGTAGCCTCCTACGAGCAGTACTTC. This translates into CASSPKQGVASYEQYF. The chain couples TRBV5-4 to TRBJ2-7; a weak D match, TRBD1 (6 bases). CDR3 length: 16 residues. The V end was cut by 5 bases, the J end by 0 bases, with 18 bases between. Germline CDR1 is SGHNT and CDR2 is YYREEE (reference sequence).

DNA of the CDR3: TGTGCCAGCAGTGGGACTAGCGGGGGAAAGACCCAGTACTTC. The encoded protein is CASSGTSGGKTQYF. The chain carries TRBV2 and TRBJ2-5; 13 bases match TRBD2. Trimming took 4 bases from V and 6 from J; bases not matched to a gene: 2. This CDR3 is 14 amino acids long. Germline assignment: CDR1 SNHLY and CDR2 FYNNEI.

The chain uses TRBV9 and TRBJ1-2; D is unclear. In germline, CDR1 is SGDLS, CDR2 YYNGEE. V gave up 0 bases and J gave up 1 base, with 10 bases separating them. CDR3 size: 15 residues. The CDR3 sequence: CASSVGAGLNYGYTF. CDR3 coding DNA: TGTGCCAGCAGCGTAGGGGCAGGACTTAACTATGGCTACACCTTC.

The genes are TRBV5-6 and TRBJ2-1, with TRBD1 matching 7 bases. CDR3 length: 14 residues. CDR1 is SGHDT and CDR2 is YYEEEE in the germline V gene. V was pared by 7 bases and J by 4 bases, with 8 bases of the junction left unmatched. This CDR3 is CASGGRTGYNEQFF. The CDR3 DNA reads as TGTGCCAGCGGAGGCCGGACAGGATACAATGAGCAGTTCTTC.

The chain has TRBV10-3 and TRBJ1-6; D gene uncertain. This CDR3 comprises 12 residues. Trimming left V 10 bases short and J 8 bases short, with 12 bases between. Germline lookup yields CDR1 ENHRY and CDR2 SYGVKD. CDR3 sequence reads: CATSPRDSPLHF. The CDR3 DNA follows: TGTGCCACTTCCCCTCGGGATTCACCCCTCCACTTT.

This CDR3 is CASRPEGGPIEAFF. In nucleotides, the CDR3 is TGCGCCAGCAGACCAGAGGGGGGGCCGATTGAAGCTTTCTTT. V and J are TRBV10-2 and TRBJ1-1; TRBD1 is a possible D gene (6 bases). The CDR3 runs 14 residues. V was cut by 6 bases and J by 7 bases, with 18 bases left in between. Germline-derived CDR1 and CDR2 are WSHSY and SAAADI.

The rearrangement uses TRBV4-1 and TRBJ1-5, with D unclear. Deletions cut 3 bases from V and 4 bases from J, with 13 bases between. Germline V gene sequence: CDR1 MGHRA, CDR2 YSYEKL. The CDR3 consists of 15 residues. The CDR3 loop is CASSQEPSGNQPQHF. The DNA for the CDR3 is TGCGCCAGCAGCCAGGAGCCTAGTGGGAATCAGCCCCAGCATTTT.

The rearrangement links TRBV6-5 to TRBJ2-7; TRBD2 agrees at 7 bases. The CDR3 loop spans 15 amino acids. Trimming took 6 bases from V and 2 from J; bases not matched to a gene: 10. From germline, CDR1 is MNHEY and CDR2 SVGAGI. The CDR3 loop is CASSDKAGVPYEQYF. CDR3 coding DNA: TGTGCCAGCAGCGACAAGGCGGGGGTCCCCTACGAGCAGTACTTC.

For this clone: The same CDR3 arises from other DNA sequences in this sample as well. This rearrangement joins TRBV5-1 to TRBJ1-5; the D is unclear. V lost 1 base to trimming and J lost 2 bases, with 4 bases between them. CDR3 length equals 13 residues. The germline V gene encodes CDR1 SGHRS and CDR2 YFSETQ. The CDR3 here is CASSLTGNQPQHF. CDR3 coding DNA: TGCGCCAGCAGCTTGACGGGCAATCAGCCCCAGCATTTT.

The V and J genes are TRBV3-1 (or the pseudogene TRBV3-2) and TRBJ2-7; D is uncertain. The germline CDR1 and CDR2 sequences are LGHDT and YNNKEL (reference sequence). This CDR3 has 11 amino acids. The ends were cut back, 3 bases at V and 5 bases at J, with 5 bases in the middle. CDR3: CASSHGDEQYF. CDR3 DNA sequence: TGTGCCAGCAGCCACGGCGACGAGCAGTACTTC.

The J gene is TRBJ1-5, the V gene TRBV28; D is undetermined. This CDR3 contains 13 residues. Trimming stripped 2 bases from V and 4 bases from J, with 6 bases between. CDR1 is MDHEN, CDR2 SYDVKM, per germline. In DNA form, the CDR3 reads TGTGCCAGCAGTTTACAGATGAATCAGCCCCAGCATTTT. It translates to CASSLQMNQPQHF.

This sequence joins TRBV28 and TRBJ1-2, with D possibly matching TRBD1 (5 bases). The CDR3 is 13 residues long. Germline V gene sequence: CDR1 MDHEN, CDR2 SYDVKM. V lost 5 bases, J lost 3 bases, and 10 bases lay in between. The chain's CDR3 is CASSGTEYYGYTF. CDR3 sequence (DNA): TGTGCCAGCAGTGGGACCGAGTACTATGGCTACACCTTC.

V usage is TRBV11-2 and J usage is TRBJ1-3, with D hard to call. The CDR3 sequence is 15 residues long. The germline V gene encodes CDR1 SGHAT and CDR2 FQNNGV. With 2 bases removed from V and 0 bases from J, the gap between germline ends came to 8 bases. CDR3 in amino acids: CASSLHTVSGNTIYF. In nucleotides, the CDR3 is TGTGCCAGCAGCTTACATACAGTCTCTGGAAACACCATATATTTT. The full variable domain, in which reference TRBV11-2 and TRBJ1-3 provide the parts outside the CDR3, is EAGVAQSPRYKIIEKRQSVAFWCNPISGHATLYWYQQILGQGPKLLIQFQNNGVVDDSQLPKDRFSAERLKGVDSTLKIQPAKLEDSAVYLCASSLHTVSGNTIYFGEGSWLTVV.

The rearrangement joins TRBV3-1 (or the pseudogene TRBV3-2) to TRBJ1-5; D unresolved. CDR1 LGHDT and CDR2 YNNKEL come from the germline V gene (reference sequence). The ends were cut back, 1 base at V and 8 bases at J, with 9 bases in the middle. The CDR3 has 13 amino acids. CDR3 sequence (DNA): TGTGCCAGCAGCCAAGTTGACGGGGAGCCCCAGCATTTT. Translation: CASSQVDGEPQHF.

This clone was counted a single time. The CDR3 loop is CASSLRLVLATNEKLFF. In DNA form, the CDR3 reads TGTGCCAGCAGTCTCCGACTGGTACTTGCAACTAATGAAAAACTGTTTTTT. The genes are TRBV28 and TRBJ1-4, with D unclear. Trimming pared 5 bases from V and 0 bases from J, leaving 16 bases between. The CDR3 has 17 residues. Germline V CDR1 and CDR2: MDHEN, SYDVKM.

This rearrangement joins TRBV9 to TRBJ1-2; D might be TRBD1 (5 bases). The CDR3 consists of 17 residues. V was trimmed by 0 bases and J by 4 bases, leaving 19 bases between them. Germline CDR1 is SGDLS and CDR2 is YYNGEE. DNA of the CDR3: TGTGCCAGCAGCGTAGCGGCGGCCGGGGGATTGACCTATGGCTACACCTTC. This gives the protein CASSVAAAGGLTYGYTF.

V and J are TRBV7-2 and TRBJ2-3; no clear D gene. CDR1 is SGHTA and CDR2 is FQGNSA in the germline V gene. The CDR3 runs to 12 residues. V shed 3 bases and J shed 5 bases, with 6 bases lying between them. CDR3 amino acids: CASSFHGDTQYF. CDR3 DNA: TGTGCCAGCAGCTTCCATGGAGATACGCAGTATTTT.

The V call is TRBV20-1, the J call TRBJ2-3; D gene unclear. The V gene's germline CDR1 is DFQATT and CDR2 SNEGSKA (reference sequence). This CDR3 region has 11 residues. Deletions cut 7 bases from V and 1 base from J, with 6 bases between. This CDR3 is CSVGRTDTQYF. The CDR3 nucleotides read TGCAGTGTCGGCCGCACAGATACGCAGTATTTT.

The chain couples TRBV5-6 to TRBJ1-6; D unresolved. Per the germline V gene, CDR1 is SGHDT and CDR2 is YYEEEE. The CDR3 is 14 residues long. The ends were cut back, 2 bases at V and 5 bases at J, with 8 bases in the middle. The CDR3 protein is CASSFGRHNSPLHF. The DNA for the CDR3 is TGTGCCAGCAGCTTCGGACGGCATAATTCACCCCTCCACTTT.

The chain has TRBV28 and TRBJ2-7; a possible D gene is TRBD2 (6 bases). V was clipped by 4 bases and J by 0 bases, with 16 bases between them. Looked up from germline, CDR1 is MDHEN and CDR2 is SYDVKM. The CDR3 runs 16 residues. CDR3 protein: CASSWRVGDSSYEQYF. The CDR3 bases are TGTGCCAGCAGTTGGAGGGTGGGGGACTCCTCCTACGAGCAGTACTTC.